These 15 T cell receptor beta chains came from one sample sequenced in a study of PD-1 blockade in classical Hodgkin lymphoma. Every patient was affected by relapse after autologous stem cell transplantation, while exposure to brentuximab vedotin was not uniform. TCRdb's copy holds only in-frame clones and misses some; the assay was immunoSEQ multiplex PCR. The data show some 100,000 clones, roughly 92% seen once. The source material was peripheral blood mononuclear cells (PBMCs), sampled at baseline. The source is a human donor with classical Hodgkin lymphoma.

The chain is built from TRBV6-1 and TRBJ1-5; D remains ambiguous. V shed 7 bases and J shed 5 bases, with 15 bases lying between them. This CDR3 contains 14 residues. Germline V lookup: CDR1 MNHNS, CDR2 SASEGT. CDR3: CASTLNLWDQPQHF. CDR3 DNA: TGTGCCAGCACCCTGAATCTCTGGGATCAGCCCCAGCATTTT.

The chain is built from TRBV2 and TRBJ2-3; 15 positions agree with TRBD2. Germline CDR1 and CDR2: SNHLY and FYNNEI. This CDR3 is built from 17 residues. V lost 1 base to trimming and J lost 8 bases; unmatched junction nucleotides: 7. CDR3 nucleotide sequence: TGTGCCAGCAGTGAAGGGACTAGCGGGAGGGCGATGGGTACGCAGTATTTT. Its protein is CASSEGTSGRAMGTQYF.

The chain combines TRBV6-5 with TRBJ1-1, with D possibly matching TRBD1 (5 bases). V was trimmed by 2 bases and J by 3 bases, leaving 10 bases between them. CDR3 size: 14 residues. In germline, CDR1 is MNHEY, CDR2 SVGAGI. CDR3 DNA: TGTGCCAGCAGTTACGGGGGTAGTGACACTGAAGCTTTCTTT. Translation gives CASSYGGSDTEAFF.

The chain uses TRBV19 and TRBJ1-2, with TRBD1 matching over 11 bases. Germline V gene lookup returns CDR1 LNHDA and CDR2 SQIVND (reference sequence). CDR3 length: 15 amino acids. The V and J ends lost 5 bases and 5 bases, in that order; junction bases with no gene match: 7. In DNA, the CDR3 is TGTGCCAGTAGTTTACCGGGACAGGGGGAATATGGCTACACCTTC. Its protein is CASSLPGQGEYGYTF.

This clone was seen only a few times. The chain has TRBV2 and TRBJ1-1, with TRBD1 matching 7 bases. The CDR3 is 14 amino acids. CDR1 and CDR2 from the germline V gene are SNHLY and FYNNEI. J gave up 1 base and V 8 bases, and 7 bases lay outside the gene matches. This CDR3 reads CASRDSTSNTEAFF. CDR3 bases: TGTGCCAGCCGGGACAGCACATCGAACACTGAAGCTTTCTTT.

The V call is TRBV2, the J call TRBJ2-7; D gene unclear. This CDR3 is built from 14 residues. V was cut by 3 bases and J by 1 base, with 10 bases left in between. Germline assignment: CDR1 SNHLY and CDR2 FYNNEI. The CDR3 DNA is TGTGCCAGCAGTGATGAACCACAATCCTACGAGCAGTACTTC. Translated: CASSDEPQSYEQYF.

The V call is TRBV30, the J call TRBJ1-1, with D maybe TRBD1 (5 bases). Germline lookup yields CDR1 GTSNPN and CDR2 SVGIG (reference sequence). The CDR3 covers 14 residues. V lost 3 bases to trimming and J lost 1 base, with 12 bases between them. CDR3 in DNA: TGTGCCTGGAGCAAAGGGGCAGGGAACACTGAAGCTTTCTTT. It codes for CAWSKGAGNTEAFF.

This clone occurred once. The gene calls are TRBV7-9 and TRBJ1-4; D uncertain. The length of the CDR3 is 17 residues. The germline CDR1 and CDR2 sequences are SEHNR and FQNEAQ (reference sequence). The V end lost 4 bases, the J end lost 0 bases, and 15 bases lay between the germline ends. The CDR3 spells CASSSPRQAATNEKLFF. CDR3 DNA sequence: TGTGCCAGCAGCTCCCCCCGCCAGGCGGCAACTAATGAAAAACTGTTTTTT.

The chain links TRBV5-4 to TRBJ2-1; 9 nucleotides align to TRBD2. This CDR3 region has 15 residues. V shed 3 bases, J shed 5 bases, and the junction held 6 bases outside the gene matches. From germline, CDR1 is SGHNT and CDR2 YYREEE (reference sequence). The chain's CDR3 is CASSWELAGDNEQFF. As DNA, the CDR3 is TGTGCCAGCAGCTGGGAATTAGCGGGAGACAATGAGCAGTTCTTC.

J is TRBJ2-3 and V is TRBV30; 12 nucleotides match TRBD2. Trimming at V came to 3 bases and at J to 6 bases, leaving 10 bases not matched to a gene. Germline-derived CDR1 and CDR2 are GTSNPN and SVGIG (reference sequence). This CDR3 has 16 amino acids. The CDR3 loop reads CAWRSRTSGTGDTQYF. In DNA, the CDR3 is TGTGCCTGGAGATCCCGGACTAGCGGGACGGGTGATACGCAGTATTTT.

This clone came up a few times. The chain is built from TRBV7-9 and TRBJ1-1; D is unclear. V lost 3 bases and J 0 bases, leaving 5 bases between the germline ends. Germline V gives CDR1 SEHNR, CDR2 FQNEAQ (reference sequence). The CDR3 sequence is 13 residues long. The CDR3: CASSFQVNTEAFF. As DNA, the CDR3 is TGTGCCAGCAGCTTCCAGGTGAACACTGAAGCTTTCTTT.

This clone was detected once. V usage is TRBV19 and J usage is TRBJ1-2, with D perhaps TRBD1 (6 bases). The CDR3 consists of 15 residues. Looked up from germline, CDR1 is LNHDA and CDR2 is SQIVND (reference sequence). V lost 1 base to trimming and J lost 0 bases, with 9 bases between them. CDR3 residues: CASSIVTGPNYGYTF. CDR3 DNA sequence: TGTGCCAGTAGTATAGTTACAGGGCCTAACTATGGCTACACCTTC.

The chain joins TRBV6-5 to TRBJ1-5, with 9 bases fitting TRBD1. CDR3 length equals 16 residues. In germline, CDR1 is MNHEY, CDR2 SVGAGI. Losses at the gene ends were 1 base for V and 8 bases for J; bases not matched to a gene: 9. CDR3: CASSYYGTGIEKPQHF. The CDR3 nucleotides read TGTGCCAGCAGTTACTATGGGACAGGGATTGAGAAGCCCCAGCATTTT.

This clone was seen just once. This chain connects TRBV18 to TRBJ1-5; the D gene is possibly TRBD1 (6 bases). In germline, CDR1 is KGHSH, CDR2 LQKENI. The CDR3 length is 17 residues. V was cut by 5 bases and J by 0 bases, with 17 bases left in between. Written as DNA, the CDR3 is TGTGCCAGCTCATTAGAGGACAGCTCATATAGCAATCAGCCCCAGCATTTT. Translated: CASSLEDSSYSNQPQHF.

The chain has TRBV7-2 and TRBJ1-1; no definite D call. Germline assignment: CDR1 SGHTA and CDR2 FQGNSA. The V gene lost 1 base and the J gene lost 0 bases, with 9 bases spanning the gap. The CDR3 has 15 residues. CDR3 region: CASSLEGGMNTEAFF. In DNA form, the CDR3 reads TGTGCCAGCAGCTTAGAGGGAGGGATGAACACTGAAGCTTTCTTT.